One and the same sample provided the 19 T cell receptor beta chains below, sequenced in a study of control samples from healthy donors and cancer patients. Here immunoSEQ multiplex PCR was the method, and the copy in TCRdb shows in-frame clones only, minus some. Here the sample spans 95,000 to 130,000 clones, over 90% being singletons. The sequenced material came from blood. The receptors here all came from a man under 40 in good health.

This clone was counted once. The rearrangement uses TRBV7-8 and TRBJ1-1, with D tentatively TRBD1 (6 bases). Trimming removed 6 bases at V and 5 bases at J, with 13 bases between. In germline, CDR1 is SGHVS, CDR2 FQNEAQ. The CDR3 totals 13 residues. The CDR3 DNA sequence: TGTGCCAGCAGGTTCTCAGGGGAGACTGAAGCTTTCTTT. It translates to CASRFSGETEAFF.

This clone was recorded once. The chain joins TRBV10-3 to TRBJ2-3, with D possibly TRBD1 on 6 matching bases. Germline CDR1 is ENHRY and CDR2 is SYGVKD. The CDR3 totals 13 residues. V was clipped by 5 bases and J by 5 bases, with 11 bases between them. The chain's CDR3 is CAISPGVLDTQYF. The CDR3 DNA sequence: TGTGCCATCAGTCCAGGGGTATTAGATACGCAGTATTTT.

V is TRBV5-8 and J is TRBJ2-5; TRBD1 matches 9 bases. CDR1 and CDR2 from the germline V gene are SGHTS and YDEGEE. Unmatched junction bases numbered 8, after V lost 6 bases and J lost 5 bases. The CDR3 has 14 amino acids. CDR3 in amino acids: CASTPGTGQETQYF. The CDR3 DNA follows: TGTGCCAGCACTCCCGGGACAGGGCAGGAGACCCAGTACTTC.

The chain carries TRBV6-5 and TRBJ1-1; no clear D gene. The CDR3 runs 13 residues. Germline V gives CDR1 MNHEY, CDR2 SVGAGI. Trimming removed 5 bases from V and 4 bases from J, with 11 bases in between. The CDR3 nucleotides are TGTGCCAGCAGTCGGGGATCGGGCACTGAAGCTTTCTTT. Protein: CASSRGSGTEAFF.

This rearrangement joins TRBV29-1 to TRBJ2-7; 7 bases agree with TRBD2. This CDR3 is 13 amino acids long. With V trimmed by 7 bases and J by 4 bases, 10 bases remained unmatched. CDR1 is SQVTM and CDR2 is ANQGSEA in the germline V gene. This chain's CDR3 is CSADSPGGYEQYF. CDR3 DNA: TGCAGCGCTGATTCGCCGGGAGGATACGAGCAGTACTTC.

A note on this clone: Other DNA sequences within the sample encode an identical CDR3. The gene calls are TRBV5-1 and TRBJ1-1, with D uncertain. V was shortened by 1 base and J by 1 base, with 8 bases between the two germline ends. From germline, CDR1 is SGHRS and CDR2 YFSETQ. This CDR3 is 14 amino acids long. CDR3 sequence (DNA): TGCGCCAGCAGCTTGCTCGGCGGGAACACTGAAGCTTTCTTT. Translating it yields CASSLLGGNTEAFF.

This clone was seen only once. The CDR3 here is CATSRGRETQYF. In nucleotides, the CDR3 is TGTGCCACCAGCAGAGGGCGCGAGACCCAGTACTTC. The chain couples TRBV24-1 to TRBJ2-5; TRBD2 might be the D (5 bases). Per germline, CDR1 KGHDR and CDR2 SFDVKD. V lost 7 bases, J lost 5 bases, and 10 bases lay in between. CDR3 size: 12 residues.

This chain uses TRBV10-1 with TRBJ2-3; the match to TRBD2 covers 8 bases. This CDR3 comprises 14 residues. In germline, CDR1 is WNHNN, CDR2 SYGVQD (reference sequence). V lost 3 bases, J lost 8 bases, and 7 bases stayed unmatched. The CDR3 spells CASSDPGLAGTQYF. In DNA, the CDR3 is TGCGCCAGCAGTGACCCCGGACTAGCCGGTACGCAGTATTTT.

The rearrangement links TRBV7-9 to TRBJ2-7; D is undetermined. Germline lookup yields CDR1 SEHNR and CDR2 FQNEAQ (reference sequence). CDR3 length: 12 amino acids. V shed 3 bases and J shed 2 bases, with 5 bases lying between them. In DNA, the CDR3 is TGTGCCAGCAGCTTGGGAACCTACGAGCAGTACGTC. Protein: CASSLGTYEQYV.

V usage is TRBV2 and J usage is TRBJ2-3; D is possibly TRBD1 or TRBD2 (6 bases each). CDR3 length: 14 residues. Looked up from germline, CDR1 is SNHLY and CDR2 is FYNNEI. The V and J ends lost 4 bases and 4 bases respectively, with 12 bases between them. CDR3 residues: CASSAGAKADTQYF. As DNA, the CDR3 is TGTGCCAGCAGTGCGGGGGCAAAGGCAGATACGCAGTATTTT.

The chain employs TRBV19 and TRBJ2-2, with D possibly matching TRBD2 (5 bases). Per germline, CDR1 LNHDA and CDR2 SQIVND (reference sequence). Trimming stripped 10 bases from V and 7 bases from J, with 19 bases between. There are 14 residues in the CDR3. In DNA, the CDR3 is TGTGCCACCCAACGGGAATTGGGTGTCGGGGAGCTGTTTTTT. Its translation: CATQRELGVGELFF.

The chain recombines TRBV5-1 with TRBJ2-2; maybe TRBD1 (5 bases). Germline assignment: CDR1 SGHRS and CDR2 YFSETQ. V lost 7 bases and J 0 bases, leaving 10 bases between the germline ends. This CDR3 comprises 14 residues. This chain's CDR3 is CASSGMANTGELFF. The CDR3 DNA is TGCGCCAGCTCAGGGATGGCGAACACCGGGGAGCTGTTTTTT.

The sample holds one count of this clone. V is TRBV2 and J is TRBJ2-3; D could derive from TRBD1 or TRBD2 (5 bases each). The germline CDR1 and CDR2 sequences are SNHLY and FYNNEI. The CDR3 is 12 residues long. The V end lost 2 bases, the J end lost 11 bases, and 11 bases lay between the germline ends. CDR3 sequence reads: CASSELGDEQYF. The CDR3 DNA reads TGTGCCAGCAGTGAATTGGGGGACGAGCAGTATTTT. Full variable domain (rest looked up from reference TRBV2 and TRBJ2-3): EPEVTQTPSHQVTQMGQEVILRCVPISNHLYFYWYRQILGQKVEFLVSFYNNEISEKSEIFDDQFSVERPDGSNFTLKIRSTKLEDSAMYFCASSELGDEQYFGPGTRLTVL.

This chain joins TRBV18 and TRBJ2-3; D gene uncertain. V lost 1 base and J 2 bases, leaving 4 bases between the germline ends. This CDR3 region has 13 residues. Germline V gene data show CDR1 as KGHSH and CDR2 as LQKENI. This chain's CDR3 is CASSPRDTDTQYF. CDR3 DNA: TGTGCCAGCTCACCACGGGACACAGATACGCAGTATTTT. Together with reference TRBV18 and TRBJ2-3, the CDR3 gives the full variable domain: NAGVMQNPRHLVRRRGQEARLRCSPMKGHSHVYWYRQLPEEGLKFMVYLQKENIIDESGMPKERFSAEFPKEGPSILRIQQVVRGDSAAYFCASSPRDTDTQYFGPGTRLTVL.

The rearrangement joins TRBV6-1 to TRBJ1-4; 7 bases agree with TRBD1. CDR3 length: 13 residues. The germline CDR1 and CDR2 sequences are MNHNS and SASEGT. The V segment lost 3 bases and the J segment 5 bases; nucleotides outside the gene matches: 0. CDR3 in amino acids: CASSETGNEKLFF. The CDR3 DNA is TGTGCCAGCAGTGAGACAGGGAATGAAAAACTGTTTTTT.

The CDR3 reads CASSFGGGEQFF. As DNA, the CDR3 is TGCGCCAGCAGCTTCGGGGGAGGTGAGCAGTTCTTC. This rearrangement joins TRBV10-1 to TRBJ2-1, with a possible D match to TRBD2 (6 bases). The CDR3 spans 12 residues. CDR1 and CDR2 (germline): WNHNN, SYGVQD (reference sequence). Trimming took 6 bases from V and 9 from J, leaving 12 bases between them.

The chain uses TRBV6-1 and TRBJ1-2; 7 bases fit TRBD1. The V gene's germline CDR1 is MNHNS and CDR2 SASEGT. The J segment lost 5 bases and the V segment lost 0 bases, leaving 6 bases of the junction unmatched. The CDR3 runs 15 residues. The DNA of the CDR3 is TGTGCCAGCAGTGAAGCGAGGGGACAGCCTTATGGCTACACCTTC. Translation: CASSEARGQPYGYTF.

J is TRBJ1-1 and V is TRBV2; weak D call: TRBD1 (6 bases). Deletions cut 4 bases from V and 0 bases from J, with 9 bases between. The CDR3 has 14 amino acids. From germline, CDR1 is SNHLY and CDR2 FYNNEI. CDR3 loop: CASSVGHMNTEAFF. As DNA, the CDR3 is TGTGCCAGCAGTGTGGGACATATGAACACTGAAGCTTTCTTT.

This clone was seen once. The identical CDR3 is also encoded by other nucleotide sequences in the sample. The V call is TRBV18, the J call TRBJ2-3, with a weak D call TRBD2 (6 bases). The CDR3 loop spans 14 amino acids. Germline V gene data show CDR1 as KGHSH and CDR2 as LQKENI. V lost 3 bases and J 2 bases, leaving 9 bases between the germline ends. CDR3 amino acids: CASSPRDFTDTQYF. The CDR3 bases are TGTGCCAGCTCACCCCGGGACTTCACAGATACGCAGTATTTT.